What follows are 6 T cell receptor beta chains derived from one specimen sequenced in a study of Ad26.COV2.S vaccination and SARS-CoV-2 variants. Treatment of the sample: about 20 received Ad26.COV2.S at low or high dose, single or two shots; roughly five received placebo; per-sample allocation not given. Day 63 after the first vaccine or placebo injection was the time point for sampling. Using immunoSEQ multiplex PCR, the repertoire was profiled, and TCRdb retains in-frame clones only, with some absent. The sample records 380,000 or so clones, roughly nine tenths being singletons. The source material was peripheral blood, sampled in a trial of Ad26.COV2.S vaccine versus placebo. The receptors were sampled from a person between 18 and 59 years old who received the Ad26.COV2.S COVID-19 vaccine or a placebo.

The chain has TRBV28 and TRBJ1-2; 8 positions agree with TRBD1. The CDR3 has 12 amino acids. V was pared by 6 bases and J by 14 bases, with 11 bases of the junction left unmatched. From germline, CDR1 is MDHEN and CDR2 SYDVKM. The DNA for the CDR3 is TGTGCCAGCAGACCCAGGGGGCTTCCGCAAACCTTC. Its protein product is CASRPRGLPQTF.

This chain links TRBV10-3 with TRBJ1-1, with D tentatively TRBD1 (6 bases). The V gene lost 5 bases and the J gene lost 0 bases, with 25 bases spanning the gap. This CDR3 contains 19 residues. Germline values: CDR1 ENHRY, CDR2 SYGVKD. DNA for the CDR3: TGTGCCATCAGTCCCTACCTTCTTGTGGGGGCCGGGATGAACACTGAAGCTTTCTTT. It codes for CAISPYLLVGAGMNTEAFF.

The CDR3 DNA is TGTGCCAGCAGCCTACTCGGAAACACCATATATTTT. Translated: CASSLLGNTIYF. V and J are TRBV28 and TRBJ1-3, with D hard to call. V lost 6 bases to trimming and J lost 4 bases, with 7 bases between them. Per germline, CDR1 MDHEN and CDR2 SYDVKM. There are 12 residues in the CDR3.

The table lists this clone with a count of one. The gene calls are TRBV4-3 and TRBJ1-5; no reliable D call. V lost 4 bases and J 1 base, leaving 14 bases between the germline ends. Germline V gives CDR1 LGHNA, CDR2 YSLEER. This CDR3 is 16 amino acids long. CDR3 nucleotide sequence: TGCGCCAGCAGCCGAGGACTAGCCGGCAGCAATCAGCCCCAGCATTTT. As protein: CASSRGLAGSNQPQHF.

The chain links TRBV30 to TRBJ2-3, with D perhaps TRBD2 (6 bases). The CDR3 runs 13 residues. The V end lost 3 bases, the J end lost 0 bases, and 7 bases lay between the germline ends. The V gene's germline CDR1 is GTSNPN and CDR2 SVGIG (reference sequence). The DNA for the CDR3 is TGTGCCTGGAGGGACTATAGCACAGATACGCAGTATTTT. Amino acids: CAWRDYSTDTQYF.

This chain uses TRBV5-1 with TRBJ1-1, with 12 bases aligning to TRBD1. This CDR3 has 18 amino acids. The trim removed 3 bases at V and 5 bases at J, leaving 14 bases unmatched. Germline V gene lookup returns CDR1 SGHRS and CDR2 YFSETQ. The CDR3 DNA reads as TGCGCCAGCAGCTCCTCCGGGACAGGGGGCGAAAGGAGAACTGAAGCTTTCTTT. It yields the protein CASSSSGTGGERRTEAFF.